The 24 T cell receptor beta chains in this list originate from one sample, sequenced in a study of blood T cell repertoires in COVID-19. Assay: immunoSEQ multiplex PCR; the TCRdb copy retains only in-frame clones and omits some. The sample records about 210,000 clones, over 75% being singletons. Material: PBMCs or T cells enriched from blood (not recorded which). The receptors shown here come from a man aged 35 to 55 who had recovered from COVID-19.

There are a few counts of this clone. The chain uses TRBV4-1 and TRBJ1-1; 8 nucleotides line up with TRBD1. The CDR3 spans 15 residues. J gave up 4 bases and V 3 bases, and 7 bases lay outside the gene matches. Germline V gene lookup returns CDR1 MGHRA and CDR2 YSYEKL. This CDR3 reads CASSHVGQGGTEAFF. The CDR3 nucleotides read TGCGCCAGCAGCCATGTCGGACAGGGCGGCACTGAAGCTTTCTTT.

This rearrangement joins TRBV5-1 to TRBJ1-4, with 7 bases lining up with TRBD1. The trim removed 5 bases at V and 0 bases at J, leaving 4 bases unmatched. The CDR3 extends over 15 amino acids. CDR1 and CDR2 (germline): SGHRS, YFSETQ. CDR3: CASRPGTATNEKLFF. CDR3 sequence (DNA): TGCGCCAGCAGGCCCGGGACAGCAACTAATGAAAAACTGTTTTTT.

The rearrangement links TRBV5-4 to TRBJ2-7; 7 nucleotides match TRBD1. CDR3 size: 15 residues. V was pared by 4 bases and J by 2 bases, with 9 bases of the junction left unmatched. Germline V gives CDR1 SGHNT, CDR2 YYREEE (reference sequence). CDR3 residues: CASSNRQGIPYEQYF. For the CDR3, the DNA is TGTGCCAGCAGCAATCGACAGGGTATACCCTACGAGCAGTACTTC.

V usage is TRBV13 and J usage is TRBJ2-7; TRBD1 agrees at 10 bases. Unmatched junction bases numbered 9, after V lost 5 bases and J lost 2 bases. Germline loops: CDR1 PRHDT, CDR2 FYEKMQ (reference sequence). This CDR3 contains 16 residues. In nucleotides, the CDR3 is TGTGCCAGCAGCATACGACAGGGGGCTCCTACCTACGAGCAGTACTTC. Translation gives CASSIRQGAPTYEQYF.

The J gene is TRBJ1-2, the V gene TRBV7-9; 10 nucleotides match TRBD1. With V trimmed by 1 base and J by 3 bases, 8 bases remained unmatched. This CDR3 comprises 17 residues. The germline gives CDR1 SEHNR, CDR2 FQNEAQ (reference sequence). CDR3 loop: CASSLGQGARDDYGYTF. As DNA, the CDR3 is TGTGCCAGCAGCTTAGGACAGGGGGCCCGGGATGACTATGGCTACACCTTC.

The rearrangement joins TRBV12-5 to TRBJ1-3; D ambiguous. The length of the CDR3 is 13 residues. Trimming removed 6 bases at V and 8 bases at J, with 14 bases between. In germline, CDR1 is LGHNT, CDR2 FRNRAP. As DNA, the CDR3 is TGTGCTAGTGGCCTTATCGCCGCGGACACCATATATTTT. Translation: CASGLIAADTIYF. The whole variable domain, filled in from reference TRBV12-5 and TRBJ1-3, reads DARVTQTPRHKVTEMGQEVTMRCQPILGHNTVFWYRQTMMQGLELLAYFRNRAPLDDSGMPKDRFSAEMPDATLATLKIQPSEPRDSAVYFCASGLIAADTIYFGEGSWLTVV.

This clone was seen a few times. The chain employs TRBV6-5 and TRBJ2-7; a possible D gene is TRBD2 (6 bases). Trimming shortened V by 7 bases and J by 5 bases, and 15 bases separated the two germline ends. This CDR3 has 13 amino acids. Germline values: CDR1 MNHEY, CDR2 SVGAGI. Here the CDR3 reads CASNGGERDEQYF. The CDR3 nucleotides read TGTGCCAGCAATGGAGGGGAAAGAGACGAGCAGTACTTC.

As DNA, the CDR3 is TGTGCCAGCAGCCAAGCCCCCGCAGGGGCTGGAAACACCATATATTTT. As protein: CASSQAPAGAGNTIYF. The rearrangement links TRBV3-1 (or the pseudogene TRBV3-2) to TRBJ1-3; weak D call: TRBD1 (6 bases). The CDR3 runs 16 residues. Germline V lookup: CDR1 LGHDT, CDR2 YNNKEL (reference sequence). Trimming took off 1 base at V and 2 bases at J, with 12 bases between the two ends.

The table lists this clone with a count of one. The J gene is TRBJ2-4, the V gene TRBV27; 13 bases line up with TRBD2. The CDR3 consists of 17 residues. Germline lookup yields CDR1 MNHEY and CDR2 SMNVEV (reference sequence). The junction had 13 bases not matched to a gene; V was cut back by 6 bases and J by 8 bases. This chain's CDR3 is CASRLLGLAGVSDIQYF. In DNA form, the CDR3 reads TGTGCCAGCAGACTATTAGGACTAGCGGGGGTCAGCGACATTCAGTACTTC.

The rearrangement links TRBV7-9 to TRBJ2-6, with TRBD1 matching over 9 bases. The V gene's germline CDR1 is SEHNR and CDR2 FQNEAQ (reference sequence). This CDR3 has 18 residues. V was pared by 4 bases and J by 0 bases, with 7 bases of the junction left unmatched. This CDR3 is CASSSRDRDLSGANVLTF. The CDR3, as DNA: TGTGCCAGCAGCTCCCGGGACAGGGATCTCTCTGGGGCCAACGTCCTGACTTTC.

This chain's CDR3 is CASKGTSGNTGELFF. As DNA, the CDR3 is TGTGCCAGCAAAGGGACTAGCGGGAACACCGGGGAGCTGTTTTTT. The V gene is TRBV6-5, the J gene TRBJ2-2; 11 bases align to TRBD2. This CDR3 contains 15 residues. Trimming removed 7 bases from V and 1 base from J; junction bases left unmatched: 2. CDR1 and CDR2 from the germline V gene are MNHEY and SVGAGI.

This clone showed up just once. The V gene is TRBV10-3, the J gene TRBJ1-5; TRBD1 is a possible D gene (5 bases). This CDR3 region has 15 residues. Germline V gives CDR1 ENHRY, CDR2 SYGVKD. The V end lost 0 bases, the J end lost 4 bases, and 10 bases lay between the germline ends. CDR3 protein: CAISESGRENQPQHF. The CDR3, as DNA: TGTGCCATCAGTGAGTCGGGGCGGGAAAATCAGCCCCAGCATTTT.

CDR3 DNA: TGTGCCAGCAGCCCGACAAGCACACATGAAAAACTGTTTTTT. This gives the protein CASSPTSTHEKLFF. The V gene is TRBV5-5, the J gene TRBJ1-4; D is unclear. CDR3 length: 14 amino acids. Germline loops: CDR1 SGHKS, CDR2 YYEKEE (reference sequence). The V gene lost 4 bases and the J gene lost 6 bases, with 13 bases spanning the gap.

The chain carries TRBV4-1 and TRBJ2-1; 10 bases map to TRBD2. The germline V gene has CDR1 MGHRA and CDR2 YSYEKL. Losses at the gene ends were 1 base for V and 1 base for J; bases not matched to a gene: 16. CDR3 length: 21 residues. This chain's CDR3 is CASSQGSIARAGGKSYNEQFF. CDR3 nucleotide sequence: TGCGCCAGCAGCCAAGGGTCTATAGCACGAGCGGGAGGGAAATCCTACAATGAGCAGTTCTTC.

The rearrangement uses TRBV6-5 and TRBJ1-2; possibly TRBD1 for D (6 bases). Germline V gives CDR1 MNHEY, CDR2 SVGAGI. The CDR3 spans 15 residues. The V and J ends lost 0 bases and 2 bases respectively, with 10 bases between them. The CDR3 region has the DNA TGTGCCAGCAGTTACTCGTATCAGGGGAACTATGGCTACACCTTC. Translating it yields CASSYSYQGNYGYTF.

The CDR3: CASSFSAGYEKLFF. The DNA for the CDR3 is TGTGCCAGCAGCTTTTCGGCAGGCTACGAAAAACTGTTTTTT. The genes are TRBV7-9 and TRBJ1-4; D gene uncertain. The CDR3 has 14 amino acids. V was pared by 3 bases and J by 8 bases, with 13 bases between. Germline CDR1 and CDR2: SEHNR and FQNEAQ (reference sequence).

The gene calls are TRBV2 and TRBJ1-2, with D unresolved. V was shortened by 4 bases and J by 0 bases, with 9 bases between the two germline ends. The CDR3 spans 14 residues. From germline, CDR1 is SNHLY and CDR2 FYNNEI. The CDR3 spells CASSGGQTNYGYTF. The DNA for the CDR3 is TGTGCCAGCAGTGGCGGCCAGACTAACTATGGCTACACCTTC.

V gene TRBV24-1 combines with J gene TRBJ2-1, with 9 bases that match TRBD1. This CDR3 contains 12 residues. Trimming took 6 bases from V and 9 from J; bases not matched to a gene: 2. From germline, CDR1 is KGHDR and CDR2 SFDVKD. The chain's CDR3 is CATSTGGREQFF. As DNA, the CDR3 is TGTGCCACCAGTACAGGGGGCCGTGAGCAGTTCTTC.

The V and J genes are TRBV6-5 and TRBJ1-5; D remains ambiguous. CDR3 size: 12 residues. Between the trimmed V and J ends, which lost 5 bases and 4 bases, there was a span of 6 bases. Germline CDR1 and CDR2: MNHEY and SVGAGI. The CDR3 DNA reads as TGTGCCAGCAGTCGACTAAATCAGCCCCAGCATTTT. The encoded protein is CASSRLNQPQHF.

The chain combines TRBV14 with TRBJ1-2; TRBD1 is a possible D gene (5 bases). CDR1 is SGHDN, CDR2 FVKESK, per germline. The CDR3 runs 15 residues. V was clipped by 0 bases and J by 2 bases, with 10 bases between them. CDR3 nucleotides: TGTGCCAGCAGCCAAGAAGCAGGGATGAACTATGGCTACACCTTC. Its translation: CASSQEAGMNYGYTF. The full variable domain, in which reference TRBV14 and TRBJ1-2 provide the parts outside the CDR3, is EAGVTQFPSHSVIEKGQTVTLRCDPISGHDNLYWYRRVMGKEIKFLLHFVKESKQDESGMPNNRFLAERTGGTYSTLKVQPAELEDSGVYFCASSQEAGMNYGYTFGSGTRLTVV.

This chain connects TRBV7-9 to TRBJ1-6; the D gene is possibly TRBD1 (6 bases). The CDR3 covers 14 residues. Trimming pared 6 bases from V and 5 bases from J, leaving 11 bases between. From germline, CDR1 is SEHNR and CDR2 FQNEAQ (reference sequence). CDR3 in DNA: TGTGCCAGCAGTATAACAGGGAATAATTCACCCCTCCACTTT. It yields the protein CASSITGNNSPLHF.

CDR3 region: CASSLEARENNEQFF. The CDR3 DNA reads as TGTGCCAGCAGCTTGGAAGCGCGGGAGAACAATGAGCAGTTCTTC. The rearrangement links TRBV5-6 to TRBJ2-1; TRBD2 matches at 7 bases. V dropped 0 bases and J dropped 5; count of bases not matched to a gene: 5. This CDR3 is 15 amino acids long. Germline CDR1 SGHDT, CDR2 YYEEEE.

This chain uses TRBV18 with TRBJ2-1; possibly TRBD1 for D (7 bases). V was shortened by 3 bases and J by 0 bases, with 9 bases between the two germline ends. The CDR3 is 15 residues long. Germline V gene lookup returns CDR1 KGHSH and CDR2 LQKENI. The CDR3: CASSPEGASYNEQFF. CDR3 DNA: TGTGCCAGCTCACCGGAGGGGGCCTCCTACAATGAGCAGTTCTTC.

A single count supports this clone. The chain couples TRBV6-5 to TRBJ2-5; D perhaps matches TRBD1 (6 bases). Trimming removed 8 bases from V and 1 base from J, with 11 bases in between. The CDR3 consists of 13 residues. Germline V gene lookup returns CDR1 MNHEY and CDR2 SVGAGI. The CDR3 sequence is CASGGHLQETQYF. DNA of the CDR3: TGTGCCAGCGGGGGCCACCTCCAAGAGACCCAGTACTTC.